Listed here is a single T cell receptor (beta chain). It lacks a known antigen. No much larger clone exists at a distance of one base, and base qualities are not known. Genomic DNA was extracted from sorted cells for sequencing of the TCRbeta CDR3 region. TCRbeta CDR3 regions were sequenced using the immunoSEQ Assay. Here the immuneACCESS table is served through TCRdb, limited to in-frame sequences with V and J called. Missing clones are a known gap in these copies; in checked studies unresolved V genes cover under half, and the rest lacks a known reason. For this sample there are about 83,000 clones; around 84% appear just once. The ten most abundant clones make up approximately 2% of the sample. The data belong to a study of OX40 agonist ivuxolimab in advanced cancers. Regarding the complete study: Ivuxolimab was a fully human IgG2 agonistic monoclonal antibody targeting the costimulatory receptor OX40 (CD134). Intravenous ivuxolimab was administered to patients every 2 weeks at six dose levels: 0.01, 0.1, 0.3, 1.5, 3 and 10 mg/kg. The dose-escalation cohort was around 84% male with a mean age of approximately 60 years, ranging from roughly 20 to 80. Peripheral TCRbeta sequencing was intended to test whether TCR sequence diversity was altered and clonal T-cell expansion was caused by ivuxolimab. The paper covers the monotherapy dose-escalation part of the phase I ivuxolimab trial, which included N ≈ 57 patients. Patients were allowed to have had prior anti-PD-1, anti-PD-L1 or anti-CTLA-4 therapy, and around 40% of the dose-escalation patients had previously received checkpoint inhibitors. Partial responses occurred in three dose-escalation patients, of whom one had hepatocellular carcinoma and two had cutaneous melanoma. Of the approximately 50 dose-escalation patients, hepatocellular carcinoma was present in about 19, melanoma in some 15, renal cell carcinoma in 9 and head and neck cancer in 9.

Patients with autoimmune disease history or receiving systemic immunosuppression were excluded from the trial. Peripheral blood for TCR sequencing was drawn from every dose cohort at baseline, at cycle 4 day 1 and at cycle 7 day 1. Samples came from an open-label, multicenter, first-in-human phase I dose-escalation trial of ivuxolimab. The trial enrolled adults with locally advanced or metastatic head and neck squamous cell, hepatocellular, melanoma or renal cell carcinoma. CD4+ and CD8+ T cells were sorted separately from peripheral blood before TCR sequencing. Broader findings and caveats from the paper: Low levels of normalized T-cell clonal expansion were also seen in some patients who did not respond. At doses of 0.1 to 3.0 mg/kg, clonal expansion of both CD4+ and CD8+ T cells in blood was seen between baseline and week 6. After ivuxolimab, more expanded clones were found on average in CD8+ T cells than in CD4+ T cells. In the 0.1-3.0 mg/kg groups, partial responders were among the patients with the lowest normalized peripheral clonal expansion, particularly in CD8+ T cells. The antigen specificity of the clonally expanded peripheral T cells was not determined.

The CDR3 runs 15 residues from the cysteine to the phenylalanine. Only the CDR3 region is kept as DNA, spanning 45 bases read in frame from base 1. Germline trimming amounts to 0 bases on V and 1 base on J, with 1 as the count of junction bases outside the gene matches. CDR1 and CDR2, looked up from the germline V gene, are MDHEN and SYDVKM. Rearrangement joined TRBV28 to TRBJ2-7; TRBD1 matches 9 bases in the middle. The clonotype originates from an adult with an advanced solid tumor such as melanoma, head and neck, liver or kidney cancer. The specimen comprised CD4+ or CD8+ T cells sorted from blood, sampled in a trial of the OX40 agonist ivuxolimab. The CDR3 reads as follows: CASSLWDRGSYEQYF. In nucleotide form, the sequence is TGTGCCAGCAGTTTATGGGACAGGGGATCCTACGAGCAGTACTTC.